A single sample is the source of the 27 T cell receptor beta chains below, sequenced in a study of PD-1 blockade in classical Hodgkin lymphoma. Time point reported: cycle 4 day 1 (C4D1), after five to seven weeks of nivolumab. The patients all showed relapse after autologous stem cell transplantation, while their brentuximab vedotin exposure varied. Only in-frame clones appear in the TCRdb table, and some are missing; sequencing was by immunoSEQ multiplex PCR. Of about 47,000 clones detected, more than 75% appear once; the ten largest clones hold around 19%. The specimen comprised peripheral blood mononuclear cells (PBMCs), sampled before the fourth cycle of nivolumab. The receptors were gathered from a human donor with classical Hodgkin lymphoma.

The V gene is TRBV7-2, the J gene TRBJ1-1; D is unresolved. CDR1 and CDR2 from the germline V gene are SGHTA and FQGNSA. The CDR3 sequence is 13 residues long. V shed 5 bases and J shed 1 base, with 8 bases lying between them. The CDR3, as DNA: TGTGCCAGCAGCCGCCGGGCGAACACTGAAGCTTTCTTT. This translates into CASSRRANTEAFF.

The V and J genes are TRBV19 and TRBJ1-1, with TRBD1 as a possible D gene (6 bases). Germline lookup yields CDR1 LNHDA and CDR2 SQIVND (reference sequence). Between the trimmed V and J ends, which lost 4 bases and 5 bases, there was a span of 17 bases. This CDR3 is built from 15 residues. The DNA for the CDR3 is TGTGCCAGTAGTACCTTTGGGGGCCGGGGGACTGAAGCTTTCTTT. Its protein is CASSTFGGRGTEAFF.

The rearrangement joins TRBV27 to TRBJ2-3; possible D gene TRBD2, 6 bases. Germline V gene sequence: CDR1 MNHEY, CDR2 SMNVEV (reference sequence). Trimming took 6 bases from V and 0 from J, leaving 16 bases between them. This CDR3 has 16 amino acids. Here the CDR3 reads CASRRKDYSSTDTQYF. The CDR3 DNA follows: TGTGCCAGCAGGCGTAAGGACTACTCTAGCACAGATACGCAGTATTTT.

CDR3 bases: TGTGCCAGCAGCTTTCAGGAGGGCCGAGTTTACGAGCAGTACTTC. Translating gives CASSFQEGRVYEQYF. The rearrangement links TRBV11-2 to TRBJ2-7; D may be TRBD2 (6 bases). V gave up 3 bases and J gave up 4 bases, with 16 bases separating them. This CDR3 has 15 residues. Germline assignment: CDR1 SGHAT and CDR2 FQNNGV. The full variable domain, completed using reference TRBV11-2 and TRBJ2-7, is EAGVAQSPRYKIIEKRQSVAFWCNPISGHATLYWYQQILGQGPKLLIQFQNNGVVDDSQLPKDRFSAERLKGVDSTLKIQPAKLEDSAVYLCASSFQEGRVYEQYFGPGTRLTVT.

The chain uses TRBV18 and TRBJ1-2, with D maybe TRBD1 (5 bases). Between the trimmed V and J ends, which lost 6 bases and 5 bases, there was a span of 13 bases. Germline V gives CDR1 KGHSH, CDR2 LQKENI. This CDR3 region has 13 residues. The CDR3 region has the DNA TGTGCCAGCTCTCCGGGACGGTCGTATGGCTACACCTTC. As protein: CASSPGRSYGYTF.

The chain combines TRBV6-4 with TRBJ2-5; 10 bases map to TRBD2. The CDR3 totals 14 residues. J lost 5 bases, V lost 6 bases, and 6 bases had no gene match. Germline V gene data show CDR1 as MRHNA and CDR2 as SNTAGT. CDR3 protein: CASRGLANGETQYF. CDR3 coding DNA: TGTGCCAGCAGGGGACTAGCGAATGGGGAGACCCAGTACTTC.

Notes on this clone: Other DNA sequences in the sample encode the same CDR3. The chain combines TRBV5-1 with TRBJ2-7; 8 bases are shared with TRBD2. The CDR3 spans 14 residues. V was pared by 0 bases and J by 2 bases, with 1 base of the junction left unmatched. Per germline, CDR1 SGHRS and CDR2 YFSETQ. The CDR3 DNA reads TGCGCCAGCAGCTTGGGCGGGGGGACCTACGAGCAGTACTTC. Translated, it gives CASSLGGGTYEQYF.

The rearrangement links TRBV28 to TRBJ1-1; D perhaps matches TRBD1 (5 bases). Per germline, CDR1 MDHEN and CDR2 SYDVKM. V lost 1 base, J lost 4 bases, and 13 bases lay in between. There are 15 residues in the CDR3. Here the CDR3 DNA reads TGTGCCAGCAGTTTATACGCGTCGGGGGGCACTGAAGCTTTCTTT. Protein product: CASSLYASGGTEAFF.

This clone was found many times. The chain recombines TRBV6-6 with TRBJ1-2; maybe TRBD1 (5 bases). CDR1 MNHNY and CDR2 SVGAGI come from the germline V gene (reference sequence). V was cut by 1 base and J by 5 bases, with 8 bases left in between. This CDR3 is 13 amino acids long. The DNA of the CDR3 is TGTGCCAGCAGTTACTATTCAGGGTATGGCTACACCTTC. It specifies CASSYYSGYGYTF.

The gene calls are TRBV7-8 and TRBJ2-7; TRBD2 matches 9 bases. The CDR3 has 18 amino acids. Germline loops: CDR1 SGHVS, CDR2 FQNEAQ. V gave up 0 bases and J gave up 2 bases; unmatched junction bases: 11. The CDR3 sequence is CASSLAPIAGETTYEQYF. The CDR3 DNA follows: TGTGCCAGCAGCTTAGCGCCCATAGCGGGAGAAACCACCTACGAGCAGTACTTC.

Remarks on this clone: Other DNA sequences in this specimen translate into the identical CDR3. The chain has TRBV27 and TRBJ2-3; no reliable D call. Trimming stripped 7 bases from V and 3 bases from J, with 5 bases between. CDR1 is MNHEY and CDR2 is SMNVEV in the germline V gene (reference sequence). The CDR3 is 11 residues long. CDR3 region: CASTSTDTQYF. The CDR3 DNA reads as TGTGCCAGCACTTCAACAGATACGCAGTATTTT.

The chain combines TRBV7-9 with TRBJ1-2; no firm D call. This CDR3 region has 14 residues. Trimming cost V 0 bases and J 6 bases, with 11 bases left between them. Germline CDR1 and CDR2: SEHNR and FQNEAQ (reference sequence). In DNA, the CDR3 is TGTGCCAGCAGCTTAGCAGCAGGTCCCCATGGCTACACCTTC. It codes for CASSLAAGPHGYTF.

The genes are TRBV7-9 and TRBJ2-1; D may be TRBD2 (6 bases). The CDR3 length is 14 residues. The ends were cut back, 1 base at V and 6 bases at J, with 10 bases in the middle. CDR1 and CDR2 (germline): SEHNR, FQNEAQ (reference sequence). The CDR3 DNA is TGTGCCAGCAGCTTAGAGCACGGGAGCAATGAGCAGTTCTTC. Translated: CASSLEHGSNEQFF. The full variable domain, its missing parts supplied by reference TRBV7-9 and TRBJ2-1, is DTGVSQNPRHKITKRGQNVTFRCDPISEHNRLYWYRQTLGQGPEFLTYFQNEAQLEKSRLLSDRFSAERPKGSFSTLEIQRTEQGDSAMYLCASSLEHGSNEQFFGPGTRLTVL.

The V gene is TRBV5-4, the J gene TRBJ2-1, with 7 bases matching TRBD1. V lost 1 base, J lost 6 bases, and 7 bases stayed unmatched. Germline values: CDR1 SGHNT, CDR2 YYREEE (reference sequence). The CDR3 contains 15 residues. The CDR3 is CASSLQGGASNEQFF. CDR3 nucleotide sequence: TGTGCCAGCAGCTTGCAAGGGGGCGCTTCCAATGAGCAGTTCTTC.

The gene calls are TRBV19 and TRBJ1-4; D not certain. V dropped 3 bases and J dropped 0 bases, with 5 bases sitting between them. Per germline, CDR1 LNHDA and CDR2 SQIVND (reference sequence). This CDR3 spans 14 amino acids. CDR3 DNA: TGTGCCAGTAGTATCTTCCCAACTAATGAAAAACTGTTTTTT. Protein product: CASSIFPTNEKLFF.

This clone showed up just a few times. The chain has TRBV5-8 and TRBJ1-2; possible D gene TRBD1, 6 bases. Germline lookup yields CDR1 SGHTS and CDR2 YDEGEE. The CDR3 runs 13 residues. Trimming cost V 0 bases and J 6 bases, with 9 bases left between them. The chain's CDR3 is CASSLVRGHGYTF. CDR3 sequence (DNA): TGTGCCAGCAGCTTGGTACGGGGGCATGGCTACACCTTC.

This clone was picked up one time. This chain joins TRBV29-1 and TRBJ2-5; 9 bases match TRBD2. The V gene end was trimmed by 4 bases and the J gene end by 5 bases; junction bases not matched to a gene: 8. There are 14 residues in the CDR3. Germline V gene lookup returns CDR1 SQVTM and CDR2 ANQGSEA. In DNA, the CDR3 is TGCAGCGTTGGGGCGGGAGGGCTTTCGGAGACCCAGTACTTC. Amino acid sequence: CSVGAGGLSETQYF.

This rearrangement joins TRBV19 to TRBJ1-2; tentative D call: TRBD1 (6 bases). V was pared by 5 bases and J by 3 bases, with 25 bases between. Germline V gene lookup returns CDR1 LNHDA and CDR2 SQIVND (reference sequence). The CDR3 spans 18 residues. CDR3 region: CASSGQRGDGLLDYGYTF. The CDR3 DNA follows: TGTGCCAGTAGTGGCCAAAGGGGGGACGGCCTCTTGGACTATGGCTACACCTTC.

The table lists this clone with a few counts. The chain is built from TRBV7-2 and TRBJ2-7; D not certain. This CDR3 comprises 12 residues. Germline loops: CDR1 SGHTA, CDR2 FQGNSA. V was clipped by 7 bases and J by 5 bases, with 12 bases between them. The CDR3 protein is CASTLSRHEQYF. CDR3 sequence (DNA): TGTGCCAGCACCTTGTCAAGGCACGAGCAGTACTTC.

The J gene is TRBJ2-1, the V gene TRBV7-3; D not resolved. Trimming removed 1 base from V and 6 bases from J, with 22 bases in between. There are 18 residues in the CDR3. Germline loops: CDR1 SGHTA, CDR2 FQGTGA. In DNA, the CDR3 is TGTGCCAGCAGCTTAAGGGCCCCGCAGATAGAGATACGCAATGAGCAGTTCTTC. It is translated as CASSLRAPQIEIRNEQFF.

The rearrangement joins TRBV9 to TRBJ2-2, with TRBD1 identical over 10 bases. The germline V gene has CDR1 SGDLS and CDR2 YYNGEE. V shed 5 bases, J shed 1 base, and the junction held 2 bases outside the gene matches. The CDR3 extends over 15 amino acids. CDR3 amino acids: CASRRDRGNTGELFF. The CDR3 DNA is TGTGCCAGCAGAAGGGACAGGGGGAACACCGGGGAGCTGTTTTTT.

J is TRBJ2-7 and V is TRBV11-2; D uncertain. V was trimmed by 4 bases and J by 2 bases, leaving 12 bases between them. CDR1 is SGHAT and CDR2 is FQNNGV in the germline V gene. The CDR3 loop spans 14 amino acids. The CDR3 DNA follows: TGTGCCAGCAGCTCGCTTCGGGCCCCCTACGAGCAGTACTTC. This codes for CASSSLRAPYEQYF.

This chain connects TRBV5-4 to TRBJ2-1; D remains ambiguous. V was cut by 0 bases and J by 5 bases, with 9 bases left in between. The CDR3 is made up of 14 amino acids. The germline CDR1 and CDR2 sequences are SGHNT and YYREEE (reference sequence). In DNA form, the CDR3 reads TGTGCCAGCAGCTTGGGCGGTGGGGACAATGAGCAGTTCTTC. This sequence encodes CASSLGGGDNEQFF.

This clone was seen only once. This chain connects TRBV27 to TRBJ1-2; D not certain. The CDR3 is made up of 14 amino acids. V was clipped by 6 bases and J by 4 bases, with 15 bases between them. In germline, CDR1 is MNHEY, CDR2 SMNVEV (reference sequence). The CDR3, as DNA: TGTGCCAGCAGACCGGGCCACTCGGGCTATGGCTACACCTTC. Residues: CASRPGHSGYGYTF.

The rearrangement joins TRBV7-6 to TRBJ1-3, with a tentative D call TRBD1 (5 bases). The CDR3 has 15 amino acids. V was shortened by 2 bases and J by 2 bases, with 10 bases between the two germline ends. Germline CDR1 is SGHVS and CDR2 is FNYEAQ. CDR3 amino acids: CASSLLWGAGNTIYF. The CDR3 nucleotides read TGTGCCAGCAGCTTACTGTGGGGGGCTGGAAACACCATATATTTT.

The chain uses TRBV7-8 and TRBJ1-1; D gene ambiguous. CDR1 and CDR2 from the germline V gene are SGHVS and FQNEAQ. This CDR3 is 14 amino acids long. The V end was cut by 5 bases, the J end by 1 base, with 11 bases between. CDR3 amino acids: CASSPRETNTEAFF. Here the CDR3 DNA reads TGTGCCAGCAGCCCGAGGGAGACGAACACTGAAGCTTTCTTT. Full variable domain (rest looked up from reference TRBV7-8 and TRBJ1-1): GAGVSQSPRYKVAKRGQDVALRCDPISGHVSLFWYQQALGQGPEFLTYFQNEAQLDKSGLPSDRFFAERPEGSVSTLKIQRTQQEDSAVYLCASSPRETNTEAFFGQGTRLTVV.

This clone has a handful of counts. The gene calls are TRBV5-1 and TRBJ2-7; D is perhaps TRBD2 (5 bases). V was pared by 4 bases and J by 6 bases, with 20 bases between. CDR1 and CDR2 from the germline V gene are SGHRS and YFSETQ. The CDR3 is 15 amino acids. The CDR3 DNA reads TGCGCCAGCAGCCCCGGCGGGCTAGCTCGCGGCGAGCAGTACTTC. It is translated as CASSPGGLARGEQYF.